This is a list of T cell receptor beta chains from one sample in a study of cytomegalovirus exposure and HLA in healthy donors. Profiled with immunoSEQ multiplex PCR; TCRdb holds only in-frame clones, not every one. Among about 160,000 clones listed, 76% were seen once. Source material: PBMCs. The receptors shown here come from a man in his 60s in good health and CMV-seronegative. CDR3s include the opening cysteine and the closing phenylalanine or tryptophan. D genes are given only for firm matches. Size tells how often a clone was seen (once, few, many) or the class of an expanded clone, and some rows leave it out.

j_call v_call d_call clone_size cdr3_aa cdr3_nt
TRBJ2-6 TRBV4-1 - few CASSPGEGSGANVLTF TGCGCCAGCAGCCCCGGTGAGGGTTCCGGGGCCAACGTCCTGACTTTC
TRBJ2-7 TRBV10-3 TRBD2 - CATHPGLESDEQYF TGTGCCACCCACCCAGGACTAGAATCCGACGAGCAGTACTTC
TRBJ1-2 TRBV19 TRBD1 - CASTLRGAGQGSGYTF TGTGCCAGTACCCTCAGGGGGGCGGGACAGGGCTCTGGCTACACCTTC
TRBJ2-1 TRBV29-1 TRBD2 - CSVVLGGSSYNEQFF TGCAGCGTTGTGTTGGGGGGGAGCTCCTACAATGAGCAGTTCTTC
TRBJ2-7 TRBV10-3 - - CAISEPGGVSSYEQYF TGTGCCATCAGTGAGCCGGGTGGCGTGTCTTCCTACGAGCAGTACTTC
TRBJ2-1 TRBV6-6 TRBD2 - CASRTIGTSGYNEQFF TGTGCCAGCAGAACGATCGGGACTAGCGGTTACAATGAGCAGTTCTTC
TRBJ2-5 TRBV11-2 - - CASGRSPEETQYF TGTGCCAGCGGGAGGTCCCCAGAGGAGACCCAGTACTTC
TRBJ2-7 TRBV27 TRBD2 - CASSLSSLAVSYEQYF TGTGCCAGCAGTTTATCTTCGCTAGCGGTTTCCTACGAGCAGTACTTC
TRBJ2-7 TRBV5-1 TRBD1 - CASFTGDRADYEQYF TGCGCCAGCTTCACCGGGGACAGGGCAGACTACGAGCAGTACTTC
TRBJ2-7 TRBV2 - - CASRGHYEQYF TGTGCCAGCAGGGGACACTACGAGCAGTACTTC
TRBJ1-2 TRBV6-1 TRBD1 once CASRGRTGHYGYTF TGTGCCAGCAGAGGGAGGACAGGGCACTATGGCTACACCTTC
TRBJ2-3 TRBV28 - - CASGTGAGATDTQYF TGTGCCAGCGGAACCGGGGCGGGGGCCACAGATACGCAGTATTTT
TRBJ2-3 TRBV7-9 TRBD1 - CASSFSGGYPDTQYF TGTGCCAGCAGCTTTTCAGGGGGCTATCCAGATACGCAGTATTTT
TRBJ2-5 TRBV7-8 - few CASSLDTRGGQTQYF TGTGCCAGCAGCTTAGACACGAGGGGAGGACAGACCCAGTACTTC
TRBJ2-3 TRBV11-2 TRBD1 - CASSLEGGEVDTQYF TGTGCCAGCAGCTTAGAAGGGGGCGAGGTAGATACGCAGTATTTT
TRBJ2-5 TRBV18 TRBD1 - CASSSRQGQETQYF TGTGCCAGCTCATCTCGACAGGGCCAAGAGACCCAGTACTTC
TRBJ2-1 TRBV6-4 TRBD1 few CASSVSDRGRYNEQFF TGTGCCAGCAGTGTCTCGGACAGGGGGCGGTACAATGAGCAGTTCTTC
TRBJ2-7 TRBV18 TRBD1 - CASSPRTGGEYEQYF TGTGCCAGCTCACCACGGACAGGGGGTGAATACGAGCAGTACTTC
TRBJ2-3 TRBV11-3 - - CASSSEGELTDTQYF TGTGCCAGCAGCTCTGAAGGAGAACTCACAGATACGCAGTATTTT
TRBJ2-2 TRBV13 - - CASSSEDTGELFF TGTGCCAGCAGCTCAGAGGACACCGGGGAGCTGTTTTTT
TRBJ2-3 TRBV5-4 - - CASSLELARSTDTQYF TGTGCCAGCAGCTTGGAATTAGCACGAAGCACAGATACGCAGTATTTT
TRBJ2-1 TRBV28 - - CASSLGAGVTYNEQFF TGTGCCAGCAGTTTGGGGGCGGGGGTTACCTACAATGAGCAGTTCTTC
TRBJ2-3 TRBV10-2 TRBD2 - CASNKGLAGGWDTQYF TGCGCCAGCAACAAGGGTCTAGCGGGAGGGTGGGATACGCAGTATTTT
TRBJ1-1 TRBV6-5 - - CASSYRESQAFF TGTGCCAGCAGTTACCGGGAGTCCCAAGCTTTCTTT
TRBJ1-1 TRBV5-6 - few CASSRGQMNTEAFF TGTGCCAGCAGCAGGGGACAAATGAACACTGAAGCTTTCTTT
TRBJ1-4 TRBV27 TRBD1 - CASSRQGPNEKLFF TGTGCCAGCAGCCGACAGGGACCTAATGAAAAACTGTTTTTT
TRBJ1-6 TRBV30 - - CAYQQGLDNSPLHF TGTGCCTACCAGCAGGGGTTGGATAATTCACCCCTCCACTTT
TRBJ2-7 TRBV7-2 - - CASSQPSEGEQYF TGTGCCAGCAGCCAACCCTCTGAGGGCGAGCAGTACTTC
TRBJ1-5 TRBV4-1 - - CASSHEGVNQPQHF TGCGCCAGCAGCCATGAGGGGGTCAATCAGCCCCAGCATTTT
TRBJ2-7 TRBV5-1 TRBD2 - CASSLESLAGVDEQYF TGCGCCAGCAGCTTGGAGTCCCTAGCGGGAGTCGACGAGCAGTACTTC
TRBJ2-3 TRBV2 TRBD2 - CATKTGTSRDTQYF TGTGCCACCAAAACCGGGACTAGCAGAGATACGCAGTATTTT
TRBJ2-5 TRBV5-1 TRBD2 - CASSLDAGGPEETQYF TGCGCCAGCAGCTTGGACGCGGGAGGGCCGGAAGAGACCCAGTACTTC
TRBJ2-2 TRBV21-1 - - CASSNQGWGRIGELFF TGTGCCAGCAGCAACCAGGGTTGGGGGCGAATCGGGGAGCTGTTTTTT
TRBJ1-2 TRBV14 - - CASSSRTSDNYGYTF TGTGCCAGCAGCTCTCGAACCTCAGATAACTATGGCTACACCTTC
TRBJ2-7 TRBV9 TRBD1 - CASSVWTGAGEQYF TGTGCCAGCAGCGTATGGACAGGGGCGGGGGAGCAGTACTTC
TRBJ2-2 TRBV11-2 TRBD2 - CASSFSRMTGGGTGELFF TGTGCCAGCAGCTTTAGTAGGATGACGGGAGGAGGCACCGGGGAGCTGTTTTTT
TRBJ1-1 TRBV2 TRBD1 - CASIKDRDTEAFF TGTGCCAGCATCAAGGACAGGGACACTGAAGCTTTCTTT
TRBJ2-5 TRBV5-6 TRBD2 once CASSLGLAGGETQYF TGTGCCAGCAGCTTAGGCCTAGCGGGAGGGGAGACCCAGTACTTC
TRBJ2-3 TRBV7-3 TRBD2 - CASSLRLAGGTDTQYF TGTGCCAGCAGCTTAAGACTAGCGGGAGGCACAGATACGCAGTATTTT
TRBJ2-7 TRBV7-9 - few CSSSLGGGRVSYEQYF TGTTCCAGCAGCTTAGGAGGGGGGAGGGTCTCCTACGAGCAGTACTTC
TRBJ2-1 TRBV29-1 TRBD2 - CSADRPSGYNEQFF TGCAGCGCTGATCGTCCTAGCGGATACAATGAGCAGTTCTTC
TRBJ1-2 TRBV5-5 - few CASSFSTANYGYTF TGTGCCAGCAGCTTTTCGACAGCTAACTATGGCTACACCTTC
TRBJ1-3 TRBV11-2 - - CASSSGISGNTIYF TGTGCCAGCAGCTCAGGAATCTCTGGAAACACCATATATTTT
TRBJ1-6 TRBV6-5 - - CASSYSIRRGNSPLHF TGTGCCAGCAGTTACTCGATACGCAGGGGCAATTCACCCCTCCACTTT
TRBJ2-7 TRBV7-9 TRBD2 - CASSPGGSRSEQYF TGTGCCAGCAGCCCCGGCGGGAGTCGTTCCGAGCAGTACTTC
TRBJ2-1 TRBV4-1 TRBD2 once CASSQASGNGEQFF TGCGCCAGCAGCCAAGCTAGCGGGAACGGTGAGCAGTTCTTC
TRBJ2-3 TRBV7-9 - - CASSQTATDTQYF TGTGCCAGCAGCCAAACAGCCACAGATACGCAGTATTTT